This TCR beta chain originates from a study of T cells expressing NK-cell markers. Study information: Sequenced donors, eight in total, included seven who were HCMV-seropositive and one who was seronegative. Study-wide points: The contribution of dominant NKG2C+ clonotypes to CD8+ T cells in about 6 donors was roughly 1.0-8%. Clones of NKG2C+ T cells that had expanded were of unclear HCMV specificity. The CD3+CD56-NKG2C+ fraction of several donors was likewise dominated by these clonotypes.

A remark on this clonotype: Antigen unknown.

For each CDR3 protein, TCRdb gives one entry from its re-call of the 5' RACE reads, without DNA. This sample contains roughly 380,000 distinct CDR3 sequences. Germline V lookup: CDR1 MDHEN, CDR2 SYDVKM. This CDR3 contains 16 residues. The TCR originated in a man aged 18-69 years in good health. The rearrangement links TRBV28 to TRBJ1-5; the D gene TCRdb calls, TRBD1, cannot be checked with no DNA. Sequenced: blood T cells: a sorted CD56 or NKG2C T cell subset, CD4+ or CD8+ T cells, or bulk PBMC T cells (not recorded which). CDR3 loop: CASSSPHGDSNQPQHF.